This paragraph covers one T cell receptor beta chain sequence. The trim removed 4 bases at V and 5 bases at J, leaving 10 bases unmatched. This CDR3 region has 15 residues. Germline V CDR1 and CDR2: SGHNT, YYREEE (reference sequence). Unique molecular identifiers were used in preparing the TCRbeta library. A single record per CDR3 protein comes from TCRdb applying MiXCR to the PCR reads. The sample yields a few hundred thousand distinct CDR3 sequences, 10% to 15% seen once. This sample is part of a study of T-cell reconstitution after alpha-beta-depleted transplantation in children. This TCR was recovered from a human donor who donated a stem cell graft to a child with Fanconi anemia. The rearrangement links TRBV5-4 to TRBJ2-3, with 7 bases identical to TRBD2. Sample: PBMCs, taken from the stem cell graft. This chain's CDR3 is CASSARISGVDTQYF. CDR3 in DNA: TGTGCCAGCAGCGCCCGGATCAGCGGGGTAGATACGCAGTATTTT. Based on the CDR3 plus reference TRBV5-4 and TRBJ2-3, the full variable domain is ETGVTQSPTHLIKTRGQQVTLRCSSQSGHNTVSWYQQALGQGPQFIFQYYREEENGRGNFPPRFSGLQFPNYSSELNVNALELDDSALYLCASSARISGVDTQYFGPGTRLTVL.